The 20 T cell receptor beta chains in this list originate from one sample, sequenced in a study of early T cells in non-severe SARS-CoV-2 infection. TCRdb used MiXCR to reprocess the 5' RACE reads, holding one entry per CDR3 protein. The sample includes about 20,000 distinct CDR3 sequences, around 4.6% seen only once; the top ten take about 16%. Input material: whole blood. Receptors originate from an adult who was a healthcare worker with PCR-confirmed SARS-CoV-2 infection or an uninfected control (not recorded which).

This clonotype was detected ten times or more. The chain employs TRBV29-1 and TRBJ2-7; 8 nucleotides agree with TRBD1. Germline CDR1 and CDR2: SQVTM and ANQGSEA. This CDR3 is 12 amino acids long. Trimming cost V 7 bases and J 3 bases; bases outside gene matches: 5. CDR3: CSAKGQGYEQYF. The CDR3, as DNA: TGCAGCGCAAAAGGACAGGGCTACGAGCAGTACTTC.

This clonotype appeared many times. The rearrangement joins TRBV28 to TRBJ1-5; D unresolved. Trimming stripped 5 bases from V and 3 bases from J, with 14 bases between. CDR1 is MDHEN, CDR2 SYDVKM, per germline. The CDR3 sequence is 15 residues long. The CDR3: CASSPRTGYNQPQHF. In nucleotides, the CDR3 is TGTGCCAGCAGTCCCCGGACGGGGTACAATCAGCCCCAGCATTTT.

The chain couples TRBV7-8 to TRBJ1-1; no definite D call. In germline, CDR1 is SGHVS, CDR2 FQNEAQ. Trimming shortened V by 1 base and J by 0 bases, and 15 bases separated the two germline ends. This CDR3 is built from 17 residues. Written as DNA, the CDR3 is TGTGCCAGCAGCTTAGTAAAGGGCAGCACCATGAACACTGAAGCTTTCTTT. Protein product: CASSLVKGSTMNTEAFF.

V and J are TRBV29-1 and TRBJ2-5; D may be TRBD2 (6 bases). V was trimmed by 1 base and J by 4 bases, leaving 16 bases between them. CDR3 length equals 15 residues. Germline V lookup: CDR1 SQVTM, CDR2 ANQGSEA. In DNA form, the CDR3 reads TGCAGCGTTGAAGGGACCCCCGGGGGAAGAGAGACCCAGTACTTC. Translating it yields CSVEGTPGGRETQYF. Complete variable domain (other parts from reference TRBV29-1 and TRBJ2-5): SAVISQKPSRDICQRGTSLTIQCQVDSQVTMMFWYRQQPGQSLTLIATANQGSEATYESGFVIDKFPISRPNLTFSTLTVSNMSPEDSSIYLCSVEGTPGGRETQYFGPGTRLLVL.

This clonotype was counted only a few times. V gene TRBV10-3 combines with J gene TRBJ2-7; D may be TRBD2 (6 bases). V was trimmed by 3 bases and J by 4 bases, leaving 19 bases between them. In germline, CDR1 is ENHRY, CDR2 SYGVKD. The CDR3 runs 16 residues. The CDR3 DNA reads as TGTGCCATCAGTGACCCTTACGCGGGGCGCGGGTACGAGCAGTACTTC. This encodes CAISDPYAGRGYEQYF.

The chain couples TRBV12-3 or TRBV12-4 to TRBJ2-1, with D possibly being TRBD1 (6 bases). V was shortened by 8 bases and J by 9 bases, with 23 bases between the two germline ends. The CDR3 sequence is 15 residues long. CDR3 DNA: TGTGCCAGCTACGCGGCTGGGGGCGCGAAGACTGAGCAGTTCTTC. Protein: CASYAAGGAKTEQFF.

The chain is built from TRBV30 and TRBJ1-1; no reliable D call. This CDR3 has 14 residues. The germline V and J ends were trimmed by 2 bases and 2 bases, with 12 bases remaining between them. In germline, CDR1 is GTSNPN, CDR2 SVGIG (reference sequence). CDR3 protein: CAWSKRRFNTEAFF. In nucleotides, the CDR3 is TGTGCCTGGAGTAAAAGAAGGTTCAACACTGAAGCTTTCTTT.

Sample share makes this clonotype medium-sized. The chain has TRBV7-9 and TRBJ2-7; perhaps TRBD1 as D (5 bases). Trimming left V 3 bases short and J 6 bases short, with 9 bases between. The V gene's germline CDR1 is SEHNR and CDR2 FQNEAQ (reference sequence). This CDR3 region has 12 residues. The CDR3 loop reads CASSLTEFEQYF. CDR3 in DNA: TGTGCCAGCAGCTTGACAGAGTTCGAGCAGTACTTC.

There are many counts of this clonotype. The CDR3 region has the DNA TGTGCCAGCTCACTCCAAACCGGGACAGGGGACACCGGGGAGCTGTTTTTT. Its protein product is CASSLQTGTGDTGELFF. The chain is built from TRBV18 and TRBJ2-2, with 10 bases that match TRBD1. The ends lost 4 bases at V and 3 bases at J; junction bases unmatched: 8. The CDR3 contains 17 residues. Germline V CDR1 and CDR2: KGHSH, LQKENI.

This clonotype is labeled as medium-sized. The V gene is TRBV28, the J gene TRBJ1-1; TRBD1 matches at 7 bases. The length of the CDR3 is 13 residues. V trimming: 5 bases; J trimming: 2 bases; junction bases outside the gene matches: 2. Germline loops: CDR1 MDHEN, CDR2 SYDVKM. DNA for the CDR3: TGTGCCAGCAGTCACAGGGGAAACACTGAAGCTTTCTTT. It translates to CASSHRGNTEAFF.

This clonotype was seen many times. The V gene is TRBV5-1, the J gene TRBJ2-6; perhaps TRBD1 as D (5 bases). V was trimmed by 1 base and J by 2 bases, leaving 10 bases between them. Per germline, CDR1 SGHRS and CDR2 YFSETQ. The length of the CDR3 is 16 residues. CDR3 DNA sequence: TGCGCCAGCAGCTTGACAGGTGCCCCTGGGGCCAACGTCCTGACTTTC. This gives the protein CASSLTGAPGANVLTF.

This clonotype was seen at least ten times. V is TRBV20-1 and J is TRBJ2-7, with 7 bases lining up with TRBD1. The junction had 5 bases not matched to a gene; V was cut back by 2 bases and J by 1 base. The germline V gene encodes CDR1 DFQATT and CDR2 SNEGSKA (reference sequence). This CDR3 is built from 14 residues. The DNA for the CDR3 is TGCAGTGCTAGAAACCGGGACAGATCCTACGAGCAGTACTTC. Protein product: CSARNRDRSYEQYF.

Here the CDR3 reads CASSLSRGFTDTQYF. DNA of the CDR3: TGTGCCAGCAGTTTAAGCAGGGGATTCACAGATACGCAGTATTTT. The chain couples TRBV12-3 or TRBV12-4 to TRBJ2-3, with D possibly matching TRBD1 (6 bases). V was pared by 2 bases and J by 2 bases, with 11 bases between. The CDR3 length is 15 residues.

This clonotype showed up many times. This rearrangement joins TRBV24-1 to TRBJ2-1; D is tentatively TRBD1 or TRBD2 (6 bases each). The CDR3 consists of 13 residues. Trimming took 5 bases from V and 6 from J, leaving 10 bases between them. The germline V gene encodes CDR1 KGHDR and CDR2 SFDVKD. CDR3 DNA: TGTGCCACCAGTGCCGGGGGCACCAATGAGCAGTTCTTC. Its protein product is CATSAGGTNEQFF.

This clonotype was observed at least ten times. The CDR3 spells CATSDARDGNEQFF. The DNA of the CDR3 is TGTGCCACCAGTGATGCCCGGGACGGAAATGAGCAGTTCTTC. V and J are TRBV24-1 and TRBJ2-1; either TRBD1 or TRBD2 may fit D (5 bases each). The germline V gene has CDR1 KGHDR and CDR2 SFDVKD. This CDR3 has 14 residues. Deletions cut 3 bases from V and 7 bases from J, with 12 bases between.

The sample holds a few counts of this clonotype. V usage is TRBV19 and J usage is TRBJ2-3; 9 bases agree with TRBD1. J lost 5 bases, V lost 1 base, and 4 bases had no gene match. Germline V gene data show CDR1 as LNHDA and CDR2 as SQIVND (reference sequence). The CDR3 is 15 residues long. CDR3: CASSIAQGAEDTQYF. The DNA of the CDR3 is TGTGCCAGTAGTATAGCACAGGGGGCGGAAGATACGCAGTATTTT.

This clonotype was observed at least ten times. This chain links TRBV24-1 with TRBJ2-5, with 12 bases identical to TRBD2. This CDR3 is 16 amino acids long. Germline V gene lookup returns CDR1 KGHDR and CDR2 SFDVKD. The trim removed 4 bases at V and 1 base at J, leaving 3 bases unmatched. The CDR3 bases are TGTGCCACCAGTGACACTAGCGGGGGGATCCAAGAGACCCAGTACTTC. Amino acids: CATSDTSGGIQETQYF.

J is TRBJ2-5 and V is TRBV11-1; TRBD1 is a possible D gene (5 bases). This CDR3 region has 14 residues. The V and J ends lost 5 bases and 2 bases respectively, with 12 bases between them. Germline CDR1 and CDR2: SGHAT and FQDESV (reference sequence). Here the CDR3 reads CASSPDSNQETQYF. CDR3 DNA: TGTGCCAGCAGCCCAGACAGTAATCAAGAGACCCAGTACTTC.

The rearrangement uses TRBV11-1 and TRBJ2-2, with a weak D call TRBD2 (6 bases). V shed 5 bases and J shed 2 bases, with 12 bases lying between them. The germline V gene has CDR1 SGHAT and CDR2 FQDESV (reference sequence). The CDR3 runs to 15 residues. The CDR3 sequence is CASSNRGTNTGELFF. For the CDR3, the DNA is TGTGCCAGCAGCAACCGGGGGACTAACACCGGGGAGCTGTTTTTT.

The chain uses TRBV20-1 and TRBJ1-5; D gene uncertain. V shed 1 base and J shed 6 bases, with 10 bases lying between them. Looked up from germline, CDR1 is DFQATT and CDR2 is SNEGSKA (reference sequence). CDR3 size: 13 residues. CDR3 nucleotides: TGCAGTGCTAGAGTTCAAGGCGGTCAGCCCCAGCATTTT. Encoded protein: CSARVQGGQPQHF.